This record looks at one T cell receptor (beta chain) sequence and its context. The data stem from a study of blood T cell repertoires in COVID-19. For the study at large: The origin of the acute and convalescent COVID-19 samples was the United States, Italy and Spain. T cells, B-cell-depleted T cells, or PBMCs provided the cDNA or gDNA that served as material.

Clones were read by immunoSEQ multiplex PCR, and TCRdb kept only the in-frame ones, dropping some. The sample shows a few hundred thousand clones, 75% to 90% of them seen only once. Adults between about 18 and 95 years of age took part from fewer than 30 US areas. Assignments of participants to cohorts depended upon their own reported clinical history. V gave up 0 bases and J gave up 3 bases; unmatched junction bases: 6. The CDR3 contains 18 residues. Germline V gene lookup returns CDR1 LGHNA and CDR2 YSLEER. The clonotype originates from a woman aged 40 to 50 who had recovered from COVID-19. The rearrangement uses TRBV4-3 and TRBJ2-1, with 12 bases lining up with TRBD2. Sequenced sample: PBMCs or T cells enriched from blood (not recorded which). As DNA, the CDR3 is TGCGCCAGCAGCCAAGAAGCTAGCGGGGGGGCCAACTACAATGAGCAGTTCTTC. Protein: CASSQEASGGANYNEQFF.